This TCR beta chain was identified in a study of blood T cell repertoires in COVID-19. Participants' reported clinical history set cohort assignment. Germline V gene lookup returns CDR1 SGHRS and CDR2 YFSETQ. There are 13 residues in the CDR3. V was trimmed by 4 bases and J by 2 bases, leaving 7 bases between them. TCRdb keeps only in-frame clones here, not all; method: immunoSEQ multiplex PCR. The sample has around 290,000 clones; 88% are singletons. The material sequenced was PBMCs or T cells enriched from blood (not recorded which). This TCR derives from a woman aged 55-70 years in a cohort exposed to, infected with or recovered from COVID-19 (not recorded which). V and J are TRBV5-1 and TRBJ2-1; no reliable D call. This CDR3 reads CASSPLAYNEQFF. CDR3 nucleotide sequence: TGCGCCAGCAGCCCCCTAGCCTACAATGAGCAGTTCTTC. Filled out from reference TRBV5-1 and TRBJ2-1, the complete variable domain reads KAGVTQTPRYLIKTRGQQVTLSCSPISGHRSVSWYQQTPGQGLQFLFEYFSETQRNKGNFPGRFSGRQFSNSRSEMNVSTLELGDSALYLCASSPLAYNEQFFGPGTRLTVL.